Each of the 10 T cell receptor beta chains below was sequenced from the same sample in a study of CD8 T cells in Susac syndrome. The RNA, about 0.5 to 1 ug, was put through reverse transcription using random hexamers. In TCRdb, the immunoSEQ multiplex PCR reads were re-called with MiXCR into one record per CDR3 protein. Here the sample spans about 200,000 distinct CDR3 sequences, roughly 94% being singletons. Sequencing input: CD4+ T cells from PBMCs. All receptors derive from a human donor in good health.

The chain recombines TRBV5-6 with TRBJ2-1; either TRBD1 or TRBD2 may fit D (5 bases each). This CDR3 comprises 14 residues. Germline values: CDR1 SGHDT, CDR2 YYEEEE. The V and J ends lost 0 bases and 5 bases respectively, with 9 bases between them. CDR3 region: CASSLGWGNNEQFF. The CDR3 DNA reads TGTGCCAGCAGCTTGGGATGGGGGAACAATGAGCAGTTCTTC.

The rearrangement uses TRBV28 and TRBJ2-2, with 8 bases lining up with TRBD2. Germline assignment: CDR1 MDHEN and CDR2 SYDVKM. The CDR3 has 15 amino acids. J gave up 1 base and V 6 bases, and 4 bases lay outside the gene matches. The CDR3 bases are TGTGCCAGCAGACTAGCGGAGCTGAACACCGGGGAGCTGTTTTTT. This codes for CASRLAELNTGELFF.

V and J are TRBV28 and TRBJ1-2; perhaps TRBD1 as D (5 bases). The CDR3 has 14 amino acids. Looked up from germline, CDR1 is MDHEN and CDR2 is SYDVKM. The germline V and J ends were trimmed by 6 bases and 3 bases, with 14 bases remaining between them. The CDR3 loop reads CASRAPGLDYGYTF. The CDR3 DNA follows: TGTGCCAGCAGGGCCCCGGGACTAGACTATGGCTACACCTTC.

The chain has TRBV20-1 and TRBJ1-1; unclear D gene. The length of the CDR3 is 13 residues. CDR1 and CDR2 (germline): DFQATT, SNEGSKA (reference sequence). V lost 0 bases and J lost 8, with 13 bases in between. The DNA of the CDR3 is TGCAGTGCTAGAGATTTAGCGCATCCAGAAGCTTTCTTT. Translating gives CSARDLAHPEAFF.

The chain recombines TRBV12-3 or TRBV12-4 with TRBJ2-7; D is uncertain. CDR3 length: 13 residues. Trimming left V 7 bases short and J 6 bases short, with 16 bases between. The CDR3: CASTAAPKSEQYF. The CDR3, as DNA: TGTGCCAGCACCGCGGCCCCAAAGTCCGAGCAGTACTTC.

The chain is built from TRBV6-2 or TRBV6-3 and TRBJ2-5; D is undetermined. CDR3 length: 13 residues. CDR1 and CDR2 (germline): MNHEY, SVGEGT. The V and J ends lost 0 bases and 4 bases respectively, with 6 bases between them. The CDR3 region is CASSYSKGETQYF. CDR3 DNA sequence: TGTGCCAGCAGTTACTCGAAAGGAGAGACCCAGTACTTC.

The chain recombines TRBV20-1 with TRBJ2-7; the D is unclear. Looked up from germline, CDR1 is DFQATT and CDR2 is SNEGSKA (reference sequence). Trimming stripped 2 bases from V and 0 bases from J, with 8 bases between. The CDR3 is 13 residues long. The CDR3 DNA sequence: TGCAGTGCTAGAAGACTCGCCTCCTACGAGCAGTACTTC. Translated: CSARRLASYEQYF.

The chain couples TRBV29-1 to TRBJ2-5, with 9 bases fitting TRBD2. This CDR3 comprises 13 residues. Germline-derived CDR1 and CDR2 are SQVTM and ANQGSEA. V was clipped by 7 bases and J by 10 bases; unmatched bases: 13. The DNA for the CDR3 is TGCAGCGCCGCGGGACTAGCAGAGCGGGGCCAGTACTTC. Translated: CSAAGLAERGQYF.

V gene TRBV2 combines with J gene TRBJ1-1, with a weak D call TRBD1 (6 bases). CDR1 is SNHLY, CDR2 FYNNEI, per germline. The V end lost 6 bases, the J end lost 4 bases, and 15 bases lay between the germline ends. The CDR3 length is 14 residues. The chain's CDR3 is CASRATGAGTEAFF. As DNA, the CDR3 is TGTGCCAGCAGGGCTACGGGGGCGGGCACTGAAGCTTTCTTT.

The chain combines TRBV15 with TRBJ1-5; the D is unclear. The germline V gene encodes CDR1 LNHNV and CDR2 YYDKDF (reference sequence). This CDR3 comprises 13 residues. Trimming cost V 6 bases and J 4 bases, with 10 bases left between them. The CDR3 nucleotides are TGTGCCACCAGTGTAGTACCAAATCAGCCCCAGCATTTT. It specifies CATSVVPNQPQHF.